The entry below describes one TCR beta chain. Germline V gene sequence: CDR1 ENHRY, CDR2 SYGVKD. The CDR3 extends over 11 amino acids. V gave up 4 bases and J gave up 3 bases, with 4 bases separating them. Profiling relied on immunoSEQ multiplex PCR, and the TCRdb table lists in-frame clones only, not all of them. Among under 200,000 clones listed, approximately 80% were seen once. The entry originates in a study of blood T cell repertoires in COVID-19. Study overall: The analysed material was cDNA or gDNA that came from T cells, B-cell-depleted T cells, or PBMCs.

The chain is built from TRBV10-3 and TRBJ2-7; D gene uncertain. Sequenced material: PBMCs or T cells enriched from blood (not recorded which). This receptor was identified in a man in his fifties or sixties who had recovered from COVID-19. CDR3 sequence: CAISADYEQYF. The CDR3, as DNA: TGTGCCATCAGTGCAGACTACGAGCAGTACTTC.